Below, one TCR beta chain is given with its context. Antigen unknown. PCR amplification relied on 60 Vbeta primers (plus 13 Jbeta primers). The repertoire was sequenced with immunoSEQ multiplex PCR; TCRdb's copy has only in-frame clones and lacks some. The sample holds some 200,000 clones; around 75% are singletons and the top ten take 6.3%. This sample was included in a study of cytomegalovirus exposure and HLA in healthy donors. Study information: Genotyping showed 81% of roughly 400 donors falling in the Caucasian-associated ancestry cluster.

Notes on the study in general: In an earlier analysis, productive rearrangement rates for most beta V segments clustered near 87% or 30%.

Between the trimmed V and J ends, which lost 0 bases and 0 bases, there was a span of 12 bases. CDR3 length equals 18 residues. CDR1 and CDR2 (germline): SEHNR, FQNEAQ (reference sequence). Sequenced sample: PBMCs. The rearrangement joins TRBV7-9 to TRBJ2-6; perhaps TRBD1 as D (6 bases). The receptor comes from a man in his forties or fifties in good health and CMV-seropositive. CDR3 in DNA: TGTGCCAGCAGCTTAGCGGCAGGGGCCAACTCTGGGGCCAACGTCCTGACTTTC. It encodes CASSLAAGANSGANVLTF.